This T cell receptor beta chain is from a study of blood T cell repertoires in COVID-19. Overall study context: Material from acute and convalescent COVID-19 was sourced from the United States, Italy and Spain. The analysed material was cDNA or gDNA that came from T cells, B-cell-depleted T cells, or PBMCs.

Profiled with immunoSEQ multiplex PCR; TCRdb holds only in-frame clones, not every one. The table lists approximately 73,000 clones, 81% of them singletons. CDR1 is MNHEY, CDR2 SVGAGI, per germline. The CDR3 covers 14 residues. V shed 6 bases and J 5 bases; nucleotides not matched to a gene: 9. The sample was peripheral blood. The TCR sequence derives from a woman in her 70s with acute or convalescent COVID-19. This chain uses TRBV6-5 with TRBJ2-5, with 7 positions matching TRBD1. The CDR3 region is CASSRGQVGETQYF. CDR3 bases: TGTGCCAGCAGCCGTGGACAGGTCGGGGAGACCCAGTACTTC.